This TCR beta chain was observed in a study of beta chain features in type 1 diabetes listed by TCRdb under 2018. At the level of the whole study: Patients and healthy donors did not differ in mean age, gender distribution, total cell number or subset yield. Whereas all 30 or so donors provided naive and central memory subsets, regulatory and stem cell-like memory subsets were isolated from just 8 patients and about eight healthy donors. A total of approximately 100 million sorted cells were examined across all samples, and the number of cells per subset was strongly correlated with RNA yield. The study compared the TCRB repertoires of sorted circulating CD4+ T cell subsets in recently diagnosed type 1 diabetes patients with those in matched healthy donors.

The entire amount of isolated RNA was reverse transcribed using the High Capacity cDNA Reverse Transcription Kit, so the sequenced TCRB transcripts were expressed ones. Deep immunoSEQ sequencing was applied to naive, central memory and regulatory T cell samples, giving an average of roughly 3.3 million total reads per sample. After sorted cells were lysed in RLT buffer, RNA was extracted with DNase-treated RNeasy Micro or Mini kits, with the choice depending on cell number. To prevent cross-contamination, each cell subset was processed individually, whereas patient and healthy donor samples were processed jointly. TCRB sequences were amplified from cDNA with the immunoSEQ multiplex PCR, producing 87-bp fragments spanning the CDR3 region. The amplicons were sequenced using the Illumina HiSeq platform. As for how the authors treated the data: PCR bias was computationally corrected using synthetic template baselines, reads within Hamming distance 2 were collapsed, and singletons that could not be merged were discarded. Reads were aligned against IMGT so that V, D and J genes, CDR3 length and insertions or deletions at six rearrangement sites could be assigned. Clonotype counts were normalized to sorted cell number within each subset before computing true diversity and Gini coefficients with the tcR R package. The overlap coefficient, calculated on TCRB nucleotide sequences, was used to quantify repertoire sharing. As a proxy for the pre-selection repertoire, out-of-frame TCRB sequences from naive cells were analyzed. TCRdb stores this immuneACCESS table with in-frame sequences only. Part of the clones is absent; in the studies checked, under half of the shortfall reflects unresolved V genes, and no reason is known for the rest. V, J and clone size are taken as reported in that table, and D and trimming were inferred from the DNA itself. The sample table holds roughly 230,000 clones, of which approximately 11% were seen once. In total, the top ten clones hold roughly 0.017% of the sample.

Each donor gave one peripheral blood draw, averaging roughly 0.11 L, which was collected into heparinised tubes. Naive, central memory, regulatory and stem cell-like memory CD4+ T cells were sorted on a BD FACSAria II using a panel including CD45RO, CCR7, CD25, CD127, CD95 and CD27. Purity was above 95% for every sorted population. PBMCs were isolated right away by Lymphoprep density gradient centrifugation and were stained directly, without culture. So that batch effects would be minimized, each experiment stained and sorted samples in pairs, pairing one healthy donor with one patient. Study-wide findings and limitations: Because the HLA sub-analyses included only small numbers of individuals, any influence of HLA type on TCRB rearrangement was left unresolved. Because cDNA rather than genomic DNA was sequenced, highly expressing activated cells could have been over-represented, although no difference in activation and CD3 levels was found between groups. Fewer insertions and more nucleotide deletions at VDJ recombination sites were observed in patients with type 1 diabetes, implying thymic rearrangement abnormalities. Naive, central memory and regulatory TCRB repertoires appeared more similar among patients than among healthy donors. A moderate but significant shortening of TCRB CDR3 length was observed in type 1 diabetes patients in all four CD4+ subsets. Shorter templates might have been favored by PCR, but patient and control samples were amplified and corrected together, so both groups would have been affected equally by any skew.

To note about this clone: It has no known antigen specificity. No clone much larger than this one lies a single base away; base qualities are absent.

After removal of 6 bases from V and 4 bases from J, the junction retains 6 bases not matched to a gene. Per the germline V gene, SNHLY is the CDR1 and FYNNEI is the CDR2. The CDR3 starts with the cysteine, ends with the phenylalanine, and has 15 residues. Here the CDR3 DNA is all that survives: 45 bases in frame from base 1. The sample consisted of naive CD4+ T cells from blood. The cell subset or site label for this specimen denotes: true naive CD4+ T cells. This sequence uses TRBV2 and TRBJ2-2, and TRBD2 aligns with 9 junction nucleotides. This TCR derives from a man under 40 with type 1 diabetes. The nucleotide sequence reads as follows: TGTGCCAGCAGCTCCGGGACTAGCTTCACCGGGGAGCTGTTTTTT. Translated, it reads CASSSGTSFTGELFF.